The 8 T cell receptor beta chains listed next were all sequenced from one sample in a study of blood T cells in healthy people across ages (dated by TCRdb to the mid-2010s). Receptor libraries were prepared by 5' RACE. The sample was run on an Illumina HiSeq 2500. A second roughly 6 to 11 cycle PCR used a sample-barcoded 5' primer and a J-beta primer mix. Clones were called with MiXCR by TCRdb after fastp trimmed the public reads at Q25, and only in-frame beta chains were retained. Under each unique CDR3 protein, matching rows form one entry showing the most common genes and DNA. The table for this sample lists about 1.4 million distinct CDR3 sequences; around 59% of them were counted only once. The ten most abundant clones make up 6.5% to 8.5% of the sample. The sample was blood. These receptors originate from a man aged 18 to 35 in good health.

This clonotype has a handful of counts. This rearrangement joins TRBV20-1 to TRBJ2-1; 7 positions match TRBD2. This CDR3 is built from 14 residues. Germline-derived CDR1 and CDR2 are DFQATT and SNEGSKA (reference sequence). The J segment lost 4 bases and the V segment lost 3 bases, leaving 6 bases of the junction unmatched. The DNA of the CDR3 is TGCAGTGCTAGGCGGCTAGCGGAGTACAATGAGCAGTTCTTC. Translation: CSARRLAEYNEQFF.

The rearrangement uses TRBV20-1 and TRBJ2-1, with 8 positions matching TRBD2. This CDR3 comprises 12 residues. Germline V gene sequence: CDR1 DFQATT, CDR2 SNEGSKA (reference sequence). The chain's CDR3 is CGGSGSMNEQFF. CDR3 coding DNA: TGCGGAGGGAGCGGGAGTATGAATGAGCAGTTCTTC.

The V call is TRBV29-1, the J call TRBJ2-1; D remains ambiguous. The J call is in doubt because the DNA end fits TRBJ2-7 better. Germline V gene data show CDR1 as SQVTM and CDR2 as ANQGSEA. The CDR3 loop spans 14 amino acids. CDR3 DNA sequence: TGCAGCGAAAACCGCATGAGCTCCTACAATGAGCAGTACTTC. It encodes CSENRMSSYNEQYF.

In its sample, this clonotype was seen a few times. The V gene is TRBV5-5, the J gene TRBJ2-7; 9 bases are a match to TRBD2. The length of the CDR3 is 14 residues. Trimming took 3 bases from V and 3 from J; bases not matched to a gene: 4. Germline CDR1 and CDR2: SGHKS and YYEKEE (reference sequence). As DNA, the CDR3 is TGTGCCAGCAGCTGGACTAGCGACCACTACGAGCAGTACTTC. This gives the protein CASSWTSDHYEQYF.

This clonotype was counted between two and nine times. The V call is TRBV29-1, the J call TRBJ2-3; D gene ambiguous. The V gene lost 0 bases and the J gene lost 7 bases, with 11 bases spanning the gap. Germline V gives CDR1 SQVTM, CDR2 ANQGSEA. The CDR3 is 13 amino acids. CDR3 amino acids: CSVEESASNTQYF. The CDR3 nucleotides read TGCAGCGTTGAAGAAAGCGCCTCTAATACGCAGTATTTT.

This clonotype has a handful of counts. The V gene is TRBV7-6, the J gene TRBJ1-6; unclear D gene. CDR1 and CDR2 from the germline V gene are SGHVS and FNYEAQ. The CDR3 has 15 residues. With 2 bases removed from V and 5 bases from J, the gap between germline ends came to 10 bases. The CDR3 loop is CASSLRPGNNSPLHF. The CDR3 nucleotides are TGTGCCAGCAGCTTAAGGCCCGGGAATAATTCACCCCTCCACTTT.

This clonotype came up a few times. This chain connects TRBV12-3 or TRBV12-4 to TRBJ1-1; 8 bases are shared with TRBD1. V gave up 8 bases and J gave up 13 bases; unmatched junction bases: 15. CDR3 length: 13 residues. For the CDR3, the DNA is TGTGCCAGCGGCCCAGGACAGGGTCTTAGGAGTTTCTTT. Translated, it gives CASGPGQGLRSFF.

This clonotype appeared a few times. In DNA form, the CDR3 reads TGTGCCAGCAGTTTACCGGACGGTTCAGATACGCAGTATTTT. Translating gives CASSLPDGSDTQYF. The chain joins TRBV12-3 or TRBV12-4 to TRBJ2-3; D unclear. The CDR3 runs 14 residues. The germline V and J ends were trimmed by 2 bases and 4 bases, with 10 bases remaining between them.